The T cell receptor (beta chain) described here comes from a study of T cell repertoires in cytomegalovirus infection. As for the study in general: Researchers turned to recently identified HLA-C-restricted CMV epitopes as well as well-studied HLA-B-restricted ones. CMV infection plus the matching HLA type was flagged by public TCR beta signatures. Findings of the study overall: Pooled public TCR beta family frequency picked out CMV carriers with the relevant HLA. Ex vivo, HLA-C-restricted CMV-specific TCR beta clonotypes prevailed over the rest of the response.

TCRdb reprocessed the reads with MiXCR, giving one entry per CDR3 protein. Of about 830,000 distinct CDR3 sequences in the sample, 32% were seen once. Note on this clonotype: Its antigen is unidentified.

Germline V CDR1 and CDR2: SQVTM, ANQGSEA. V lost 0 bases and J lost 0, with 19 bases in between. This CDR3 is 18 amino acids long. V gene TRBV29-1 combines with J gene TRBJ2-3; D ambiguous. The sample consisted of cultured CD8+ T cells from PBMCs, taken from culture after CMV antigen stimulation. The TCR sequence derives from a human donor in good health (CMV status not recorded). Some clones in this sample may be carry-over from other donors' samples. In DNA form, the CDR3 reads TGCAGCGTTGAAGATCAGAGGCAGGCCTCTCGGAGCACAGATACGCAGTATTTT. Its translation is CSVEDQRQASRSTDTQYF.